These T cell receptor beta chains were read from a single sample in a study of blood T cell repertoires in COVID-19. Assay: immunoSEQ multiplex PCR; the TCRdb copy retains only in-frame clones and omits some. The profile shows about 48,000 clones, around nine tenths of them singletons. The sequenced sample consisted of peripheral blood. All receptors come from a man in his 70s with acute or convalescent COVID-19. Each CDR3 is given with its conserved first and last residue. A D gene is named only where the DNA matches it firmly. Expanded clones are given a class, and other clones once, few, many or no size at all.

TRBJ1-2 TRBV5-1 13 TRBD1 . TGCGCCAGCAGCTTGGATACAGGGGACAGCTACACCTTC CASSLDTGDSYTF
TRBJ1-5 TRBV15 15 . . TGTGCCACCAGCAGAGTATCCCAGGTAGATCAGCCCCAGCATTTT CATSRVSQVDQPQHF
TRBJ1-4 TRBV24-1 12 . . TGTGCCACCAGTGACAGGGATGAAAAACTGTTTTTT CATSDRDEKLFF
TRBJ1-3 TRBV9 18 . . TGTGCCAGCAGCAAGGGGGTTGACCCCTTAAACTCTGGAAACACCATATATTTT CASSKGVDPLNSGNTIYF
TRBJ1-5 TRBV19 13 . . TGTGCCAGTACCCCAGGCCCAGGGCAGCCCCAGCATTTT CASTPGPGQPQHF
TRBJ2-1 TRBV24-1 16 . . TGTGCCACCAGTGATGGGCAATTCAGCTCCTACAATGAGCAGTTCTTC CATSDGQFSSYNEQFF
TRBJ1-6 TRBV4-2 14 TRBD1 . TGTGCCAGCAGTCTAAGACAGGGAAATTCACCCCTCCACTTT CASSLRQGNSPLHF
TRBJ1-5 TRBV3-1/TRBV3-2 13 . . TGTGCCAGCGCGGGGGGGCCCAATCAGCCCCAGCATTTT CASAGGPNQPQHF
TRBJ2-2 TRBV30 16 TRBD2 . TGTGCCTGGAGGGGTAGCGGGGGCACGAACACCGGGGAGCTGTTTTTT CAWRGSGGTNTGELFF
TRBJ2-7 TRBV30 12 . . TGTGCCTGGAGGTACAAGAACTACGAGCAGTACTTC CAWRYKNYEQYF
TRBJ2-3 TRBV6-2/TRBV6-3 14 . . TGTGCCAGCAGTTACTCGCGTGGAGCAGATACGCAGTATTTT CASSYSRGADTQYF
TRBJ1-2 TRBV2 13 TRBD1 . TGTGCCAGCAGTCAGGGGGTAGGCTATGGCTACACCTTC CASSQGVGYGYTF
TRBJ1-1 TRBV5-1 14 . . TGCGCCAGCAGCTCCCCAGGGGTCAGGACTGAAGCTTTCTTT CASSSPGVRTEAFF
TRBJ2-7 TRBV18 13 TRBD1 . TGTGCCAGCTCCCAGGACAGGGGGTACGAGCAGTACTTC CASSQDRGYEQYF
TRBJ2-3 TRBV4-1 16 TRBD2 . TGCGCCAGCAGCCAGACCGGCGGGGGAGGCACAGATACGCAGTATTTT CASSQTGGGGTDTQYF
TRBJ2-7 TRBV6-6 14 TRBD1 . TGTGCCAGCAGTTCGGGACAGGGGTCCTACGAGCAGTACTTC CASSSGQGSYEQYF
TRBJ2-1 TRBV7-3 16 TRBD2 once TGTGCCAGCAGCTTAAACCGAGCGGGGGGGCCTAATGAGCAGTTCTTC CASSLNRAGGPNEQFF
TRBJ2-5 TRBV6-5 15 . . TGTGCCAGCAGCCCCCTAAACAGGATCCAAGAGACCCAGTACTTC CASSPLNRIQETQYF